This passage covers 18 T cell receptor beta chains from one sample sequenced in a study of blood T cell repertoires in COVID-19. Repertoires were generated with immunoSEQ multiplex PCR, while TCRdb's copy carries only in-frame clones and drops some. The top ten clones hold 3.3% of a sample with 250,000 or so clones, over 70% of them seen once. Sequencing used peripheral blood. The receptors stem from a woman at least 80 years old with acute or convalescent COVID-19.

The rearrangement uses TRBV5-1 and TRBJ1-1; 7 bases agree with TRBD1. Germline CDR1 reads SGHRS; CDR2 reads YFSETQ. The V segment lost 2 bases and the J segment 1 base; nucleotides outside the gene matches: 5. This CDR3 comprises 15 residues. The CDR3 DNA follows: TGCGCCAGCAGCTTCCGGACAGGCACGAACACTGAAGCTTTCTTT. As protein: CASSFRTGTNTEAFF.

V usage is TRBV7-2 and J usage is TRBJ2-3; maybe TRBD2 (5 bases). CDR3 length equals 15 residues. Germline CDR1 is SGHTA and CDR2 is FQGNSA. V lost 3 bases, J lost 0 bases, and 10 bases lay in between. CDR3 protein: CASSLTGISTDTQYF. CDR3 in DNA: TGTGCCAGCAGCTTGACCGGGATCAGCACAGATACGCAGTATTTT.

This CDR3 reads CSVEGGRDRGVNTEAFF. Here the CDR3 DNA reads TGCAGCGTTGAAGGAGGGCGGGACAGGGGGGTGAACACTGAAGCTTTCTTT. The chain has TRBV29-1 and TRBJ1-1; 11 bases agree with TRBD1. Losses at the gene ends were 1 base for V and 0 bases for J; bases not matched to a gene: 7. The CDR3 consists of 17 residues. Germline CDR1 reads SQVTM; CDR2 reads ANQGSEA. Full variable domain (remainder filled in from reference TRBV29-1 and TRBJ1-1): SAVISQKPSRDICQRGTSLTIQCQVDSQVTMMFWYRQQPGQSLTLIATANQGSEATYESGFVIDKFPISRPNLTFSTLTVSNMSPEDSSIYLCSVEGGRDRGVNTEAFFGQGTRLTVV.

Only a few counts were recorded for this clone. This chain connects TRBV7-2 to TRBJ2-5; D not resolved. The CDR3 spans 14 residues. V was shortened by 2 bases and J by 5 bases, with 12 bases between the two germline ends. The germline V gene has CDR1 SGHTA and CDR2 FQGNSA. CDR3 protein: CASSLMSLTETQYF. Here the CDR3 DNA reads TGTGCCAGCAGCTTAATGTCACTAACGGAGACCCAGTACTTC.

The J gene is TRBJ2-2, the V gene TRBV27; D is uncertain. The CDR3 length is 16 residues. Germline loops: CDR1 MNHEY, CDR2 SMNVEV (reference sequence). The V gene lost 3 bases and the J gene lost 4 bases, with 15 bases spanning the gap. CDR3 coding DNA: TGTGCCAGCAGTTTTAATGTCCGGAGCCCCACCGGGGAGCTGTTTTTT. It encodes CASSFNVRSPTGELFF.

The chain uses TRBV27 and TRBJ1-6, with 8 bases that match TRBD1. The CDR3 covers 21 residues. V dropped 2 bases and J dropped 3; count of bases not matched to a gene: 18. Germline V gene sequence: CDR1 MNHEY, CDR2 SMNVEV (reference sequence). The DNA of the CDR3 is TGTGCCAGCAGTTTACGACCGCTGGCCAATGGACAGGGTTTCTATAATTCACCCCTCCACTTT. Encoded protein: CASSLRPLANGQGFYNSPLHF.

The genes are TRBV18 and TRBJ2-5, with D tentatively TRBD2 (6 bases). V gave up 6 bases and J gave up 4 bases, with 12 bases separating them. The germline V gene has CDR1 KGHSH and CDR2 LQKENI. The CDR3 has 13 residues. CDR3 nucleotides: TGTGCCAGCTCCCCGGGACTGGGAGAGACCCAGTACTTC. Its translation is CASSPGLGETQYF.

The chain links TRBV7-2 to TRBJ2-7, with 8 bases matching TRBD1. Per the germline V gene, CDR1 is SGHTA and CDR2 is FQGNSA. This CDR3 comprises 13 residues. Trimming cost V 1 base and J 6 bases; bases outside gene matches: 2. This CDR3 reads CASSLGQGIEQYF. The CDR3 nucleotides read TGTGCCAGCAGCTTAGGACAGGGGATCGAGCAGTACTTC.

The gene calls are TRBV12-3 or TRBV12-4 and TRBJ1-1; D ambiguous. CDR3 length equals 13 residues. Between the trimmed V and J ends, which lost 7 bases and 1 base, there was a span of 10 bases. CDR3 nucleotide sequence: TGTGCCAGCACCCTAGATGAGAACACTGAAGCTTTCTTT. Its protein product is CASTLDENTEAFF.

Only a few counts were recorded for this clone. This chain connects TRBV9 to TRBJ2-3, with a tentative D call TRBD2 (7 bases). Germline CDR1 SGDLS, CDR2 YYNGEE. The CDR3 runs 17 residues. Trimming removed 0 bases at V and 2 bases at J, with 16 bases between. CDR3 residues: CASSVAWGGYPTDTQYF. DNA of the CDR3: TGTGCCAGCAGCGTAGCTTGGGGGGGCTACCCCACAGATACGCAGTATTTT.

V usage is TRBV7-2 and J usage is TRBJ1-2; maybe TRBD1 (6 bases). In germline, CDR1 is SGHTA, CDR2 FQGNSA. The CDR3 totals 18 residues. V was pared by 5 bases and J by 7 bases, with 29 bases between. CDR3 in amino acids: CASSPSLRRGQANRGYTF. Here the CDR3 DNA reads TGTGCCAGCAGCCCCTCCCTCCGGCGGGGGCAGGCCAATCGTGGCTACACCTTC.

The table lists this clone with a few counts. The V and J genes are TRBV27 and TRBJ1-6; no clear D. Trimming removed 5 bases at V and 10 bases at J, with 18 bases between. In germline, CDR1 is MNHEY, CDR2 SMNVEV (reference sequence). The CDR3 is made up of 15 amino acids. The CDR3 here is CASSPERRGRSPLHF. The DNA for the CDR3 is TGTGCCAGCAGTCCGGAGCGACGGGGAAGGTCACCCCTCCACTTT.

The chain combines TRBV6-6 with TRBJ1-3; D remains ambiguous. The CDR3 runs to 15 residues. The V end lost 5 bases, the J end lost 0 bases, and 11 bases lay between the germline ends. Germline V gives CDR1 MNHNY, CDR2 SVGAGI (reference sequence). As DNA, the CDR3 is TGTGCCAGCAGTGAGGACGGGAGCTCTGGAAACACCATATATTTT. Its protein is CASSEDGSSGNTIYF.

The CDR3 bases are TGTGCCATCAGTTCCAGCGGGGTAGGCAATCAGCCCCAGCATTTT. It translates to CAISSSGVGNQPQHF. This chain uses TRBV10-3 with TRBJ1-5; no reliable D call. V was clipped by 5 bases and J by 2 bases, with 13 bases between them. The CDR3 spans 15 residues. Germline assignment: CDR1 ENHRY and CDR2 SYGVKD.

Concerning this clone itself: This sample includes further DNA sequences coding for the same CDR3. V is TRBV9 and J is TRBJ2-2; 7 nucleotides line up with TRBD2. V shed 1 base, J shed 0 bases, and the junction held 3 bases outside the gene matches. This CDR3 is built from 16 residues. From germline, CDR1 is SGDLS and CDR2 YYNGEE. The CDR3 loop is CASSVTSGANTGELFF. The CDR3 DNA reads TGTGCCAGCAGCGTAACAAGCGGGGCGAACACCGGGGAGCTGTTTTTT. Using reference TRBV9 and TRBJ2-2 for the parts outside the CDR3, the full variable domain is DSGVTQTPKHLITATGQRVTLRCSPRSGDLSVYWYQQSLDQGLQFLIQYYNGEERAKGNILERFSAQQFPDLHSELNLSSLELGDSALYFCASSVTSGANTGELFFGEGSRLTVL.

The CDR3 spells CASSSRTSGVTYEQYF. Here the CDR3 DNA reads TGCGCCAGCAGCTCGAGGACTAGCGGGGTAACCTACGAGCAGTACTTC. This chain connects TRBV5-1 to TRBJ2-7; 12 positions agree with TRBD2. J lost 2 bases, V lost 3 bases, and 6 bases had no gene match. Germline lookup yields CDR1 SGHRS and CDR2 YFSETQ. The CDR3 contains 16 residues. The entire variable domain, with the rest obtained from reference TRBV5-1 and TRBJ2-7, is as follows: KAGVTQTPRYLIKTRGQQVTLSCSPISGHRSVSWYQQTPGQGLQFLFEYFSETQRNKGNFPGRFSGRQFSNSRSEMNVSTLELGDSALYLCASSSRTSGVTYEQYFGPGTRLTVT.

V gene TRBV3-1 (or the pseudogene TRBV3-2) combines with J gene TRBJ2-3; 7 positions match TRBD2. This CDR3 contains 15 residues. The V segment lost 4 bases and the J segment 2 bases; nucleotides outside the gene matches: 6. Per the germline V gene, CDR1 is LGHDT and CDR2 is YNNKEL (reference sequence). This CDR3 reads CASSPSAGNTDTQYF. CDR3 DNA sequence: TGTGCCAGCAGCCCCTCAGCGGGAAACACAGATACGCAGTATTTT.

The table lists this clone with a few counts. This same CDR3 is encoded by further DNA sequences in the sample. The chain joins TRBV18 to TRBJ2-2; tentatively, D is TRBD1 (5 bases). V shed 3 bases and J shed 1 base, with 6 bases lying between them. The CDR3 runs 14 residues. Germline V CDR1 and CDR2: KGHSH, LQKENI. The CDR3 loop is CASSPTGNTGELFF. Written as DNA, the CDR3 is TGTGCCAGCTCACCTACAGGGAACACCGGGGAGCTGTTTTTT.